This T cell receptor beta chain came from a study of T cell responses to AZD1222 COVID-19 vaccine. The method was immunoSEQ multiplex PCR; TCRdb's version includes in-frame clones alone and lacks a portion of them. The sample has over 100,000 clones; approximately 88% are singletons. V lost 7 bases and J lost 7, with 16 bases in between. The germline CDR1 and CDR2 sequences are SQVTM and ANQGSEA. CDR3 size: 12 residues. The sample consisted of peripheral blood, taken on day 0 of AZD1222 vaccination. The gene calls are TRBV29-1 and TRBJ1-2; no clear D gene. The clonotype originates from an adult in good health. The CDR3 region has the DNA TGCAGCGCCCGAGACCTGGCGGGTGGCTACACCTTC. The encoded protein is CSARDLAGGYTF.